One sample yielded the 32 T cell receptor beta chains listed below, sequenced in a study of blood T cell repertoires in COVID-19. The assay was immunoSEQ multiplex PCR, and TCRdb's table has in-frame clones only and misses some. The repertoire holds about 270,000 clones, with approximately 90% as singletons. Sample: PBMCs or T cells enriched from blood (not recorded which). These receptors were taken from a woman aged 40 to 50 with acute COVID-19.

The J gene is TRBJ2-2, the V gene TRBV7-2, with 8 bases lining up with TRBD2. The CDR3 is 17 residues long. The J segment lost 6 bases and the V segment lost 1 base, leaving 10 bases of the junction unmatched. Germline V CDR1 and CDR2: SGHTA, FQGNSA. CDR3 loop: CASSLVPSRGGSGELFF. The DNA for the CDR3 is TGTGCCAGCAGCTTAGTCCCTAGCCGGGGGGGCTCCGGGGAGCTGTTTTTT.

The rearrangement joins TRBV2 to TRBJ1-5, with D possibly TRBD1 on 6 matching bases. CDR3 size: 15 residues. Germline CDR1 SNHLY, CDR2 FYNNEI. Trimming cost V 4 bases and J 1 base, with 11 bases left between them. The CDR3 bases are TGTGCCAGCAGTGCAGAACAGGGAAGCAATCAGCCCCAGCATTTT. Translating gives CASSAEQGSNQPQHF.

The CDR3 DNA follows: TGCGCCAGCAGCTCGCCACAGGTAGGGTACAATGAGCAGTTCTTC. This codes for CASSSPQVGYNEQFF. This chain uses TRBV5-1 with TRBJ2-1, with D tentatively TRBD1 (5 bases). This CDR3 region has 15 residues. V shed 3 bases and J shed 4 bases, with 14 bases lying between them. Germline V gives CDR1 SGHRS, CDR2 YFSETQ.

The chain is built from TRBV16 and TRBJ1-1; tentative D call: TRBD1 (5 bases). Germline CDR1 reads KGHSY; CDR2 reads FQNENV. V lost 0 bases and J lost 4, with 12 bases in between. CDR3 length equals 15 residues. CDR3: CASSQSMDTTTEAFF. For the CDR3, the DNA is TGTGCCAGCAGCCAATCTATGGACACGACCACTGAAGCTTTCTTT.

Written as DNA, the CDR3 is TGTGCCAGCAGCTTGGAGGCTAGCGGGGTGAGGGAGACCCAGTACTTC. Its protein is CASSLEASGVRETQYF. The rearrangement uses TRBV5-5 and TRBJ2-5; the match to TRBD2 covers 9 bases. The CDR3 spans 16 residues. Germline V gene lookup returns CDR1 SGHKS and CDR2 YYEKEE (reference sequence). V shed 0 bases and J 5 bases; nucleotides not matched to a gene: 8.

The CDR3 DNA is TGTGCCAGCAGCCGTGGGGCGGTTCCGAGCTCCTACGAGCAGTACTTC. Its protein product is CASSRGAVPSSYEQYF. The chain carries TRBV7-2 and TRBJ2-7, with D perhaps TRBD1 (5 bases). The CDR3 is 16 amino acids. V was cut by 5 bases and J by 0 bases, with 17 bases left in between. Germline assignment: CDR1 SGHTA and CDR2 FQGNSA.

J is TRBJ1-5 and V is TRBV4-1, with D maybe TRBD1 (5 bases). Looked up from germline, CDR1 is MGHRA and CDR2 is YSYEKL. Trimming removed 1 base from V and 5 bases from J, with 9 bases in between. The CDR3 length is 14 residues. Here the CDR3 reads CASSQARGDQPQHF. The CDR3 bases are TGCGCCAGCAGCCAAGCGCGGGGGGATCAGCCCCAGCATTTT.

This clone was seen a single time. The chain is built from TRBV5-6 and TRBJ2-1, with 8 positions matching TRBD2. CDR1 is SGHDT and CDR2 is YYEEEE in the germline V gene. This CDR3 comprises 19 residues. J gave up 10 bases and V 4 bases, and 25 bases lay outside the gene matches. CDR3 sequence: CASSPGGARASALTKEQFF. The DNA of the CDR3 is TGTGCCAGCAGCCCGGGGGGGGCTCGAGCTAGCGCCCTAACCAAGGAGCAGTTCTTC.

This clone was counted between two and nine times. This rearrangement joins TRBV6-5 to TRBJ1-2, with D possibly matching TRBD1 (6 bases). The CDR3 contains 14 residues. Trimming removed 6 bases from V and 4 bases from J, with 15 bases in between. CDR1 and CDR2 (germline): MNHEY, SVGAGI. CDR3: CASSRDTGRYGYTF. In DNA, the CDR3 is TGTGCCAGCAGCCGAGATACAGGGCGCTATGGCTACACCTTC.

This clone was observed a few times. The rearrangement uses TRBV7-2 and TRBJ2-5; a possible D gene is TRBD2 (5 bases). The CDR3 loop spans 13 amino acids. Between the trimmed V and J ends, which lost 1 base and 7 bases, there was a span of 10 bases. Per germline, CDR1 SGHTA and CDR2 FQGNSA. The CDR3 DNA reads TGTGCCAGCAGCTTAGGAAGGGCGGGGACCCAGTACTTC. It encodes CASSLGRAGTQYF.

This chain uses TRBV7-2 with TRBJ2-5; perhaps TRBD1 as D (6 bases). CDR1 SGHTA and CDR2 FQGNSA come from the germline V gene. V was trimmed by 5 bases and J by 2 bases, leaving 12 bases between them. The CDR3 is made up of 14 amino acids. CDR3 residues: CASSLQGIQETQYF. The CDR3 DNA reads TGTGCCAGCAGCCTCCAGGGGATTCAAGAGACCCAGTACTTC.

This chain links TRBV19 with TRBJ2-7; 8 bases match TRBD1. V shed 5 bases, J shed 2 bases, and the junction held 5 bases outside the gene matches. The CDR3 consists of 14 residues. Germline CDR1 LNHDA, CDR2 SQIVND (reference sequence). CDR3 in DNA: TGTGCCAGTAGTCTTGACAGGGGACCCTACGAGCAGTACTTC. Protein product: CASSLDRGPYEQYF.

This chain uses TRBV2 with TRBJ1-2; D perhaps matches TRBD1 (5 bases). This CDR3 has 13 residues. The V and J ends lost 6 bases and 4 bases respectively, with 12 bases between them. Per the germline V gene, CDR1 is SNHLY and CDR2 is FYNNEI. CDR3 DNA sequence: TGTGCCAGCAGGGACAATCAGGGCTATGGCTACACCTTC. Amino acids: CASRDNQGYGYTF.

The chain links TRBV7-2 to TRBJ1-5; TRBD1 is a possible D gene (6 bases). CDR1 and CDR2 (germline): SGHTA, FQGNSA. CDR3 length: 16 residues. Trimming stripped 1 base from V and 1 base from J, with 11 bases between. The CDR3 DNA reads TGTGCCAGCAGCTTAGGGACAGTCGCAAGCAATCAGCCCCAGCATTTT. This sequence encodes CASSLGTVASNQPQHF. Using reference TRBV7-2 and TRBJ1-5 for the parts outside the CDR3, the full variable domain is GAGVSQSPSNKVTEKGKDVELRCDPISGHTALYWYRQSLGQGLEFLIYFQGNSAPDKSGLPSDRFSAERTGGSVSTLTIQRTQQEDSAVYLCASSLGTVASNQPQHFGDGTRLSIL.

This rearrangement joins TRBV28 to TRBJ2-7; 9 bases are a match to TRBD1. CDR1 is MDHEN, CDR2 SYDVKM, per germline. With 6 bases clipped from V and 3 bases from J, the junction kept 3 bases outside the gene matches. This CDR3 comprises 13 residues. This chain's CDR3 is CASRGTGIYEQYF. For the CDR3, the DNA is TGTGCCAGCAGGGGGACAGGGATCTACGAGCAGTACTTC.

This chain uses TRBV2 with TRBJ2-4, with D tentatively TRBD2 (5 bases). Trimming removed 7 bases at V and 1 base at J, with 14 bases between. CDR1 is SNHLY, CDR2 FYNNEI, per germline. The CDR3 is 15 amino acids. DNA for the CDR3: TGTGCCAGCACAGAGGACGGACTGGCCAAAAACATTCAGTACTTC. Translated: CASTEDGLAKNIQYF.

The chain combines TRBV7-9 with TRBJ2-1; 9 bases match TRBD1. The CDR3 is 16 amino acids. V trimming: 6 bases; J trimming: 6 bases; junction bases outside the gene matches: 12. Germline loops: CDR1 SEHNR, CDR2 FQNEAQ (reference sequence). The CDR3 nucleotides are TGTGCCAGCAGTAAACCGACAGGGGGTGAAGGCAATGAGCAGTTCTTC. The encoded protein is CASSKPTGGEGNEQFF.

This chain links TRBV7-3 with TRBJ2-7, with 9 bases matching TRBD1. V trimming: 5 bases; J trimming: 6 bases; junction bases outside the gene matches: 5. Germline CDR1 SGHTA, CDR2 FQGTGA. The CDR3 is made up of 13 amino acids. The CDR3 DNA follows: TGTGCCAGCAGCCCAGAGACAGGGGGCGAGCAGTACTTC. Translated: CASSPETGGEQYF.

The DNA of the CDR3 is TGTGCCAGCAGATACAGGGAGGGCACTGAAGCTTTCTTT. It is translated as CASRYREGTEAFF. The chain is built from TRBV6-6 and TRBJ1-1; TRBD1 might be the D (6 bases). V lost 6 bases and J lost 4, with 12 bases in between. The CDR3 covers 13 residues. The V gene's germline CDR1 is MNHNY and CDR2 SVGAGI (reference sequence).

This chain joins TRBV29-1 and TRBJ1-2; D not resolved. With 2 bases removed from V and 7 bases from J, the gap between germline ends came to 14 bases. CDR3 length equals 13 residues. Germline assignment: CDR1 SQVTM and CDR2 ANQGSEA. The DNA of the CDR3 is TGCAGCGTTGAAAAATCGGGGAGTCTTGGCTACACCTTC. Residues: CSVEKSGSLGYTF.

The CDR3 sequence is CASSVDGRGSTEAFF. The DNA for the CDR3 is TGTGCCAGCAGCGTAGATGGTCGGGGAAGCACTGAAGCTTTCTTT. The chain has TRBV9 and TRBJ1-1; D remains unclear. The V end lost 0 bases, the J end lost 4 bases, and 13 bases lay between the germline ends. The V gene's germline CDR1 is SGDLS and CDR2 YYNGEE. The CDR3 length is 15 residues.

The V and J genes are TRBV5-6 and TRBJ1-2; the D is unclear. CDR1 is SGHDT and CDR2 is YYEEEE in the germline V gene. The CDR3 has 17 amino acids. V lost 0 bases to trimming and J lost 4 bases, with 19 bases between them. The CDR3 region is CASSLASGVRVGYGYTF. Written as DNA, the CDR3 is TGTGCCAGCAGCTTGGCCTCCGGGGTCCGGGTGGGCTATGGCTACACCTTC.

The J gene is TRBJ2-1, the V gene TRBV5-1; 7 positions match TRBD1. Trimming cost V 5 bases and J 6 bases; bases outside gene matches: 11. The CDR3 contains 15 residues. The germline V gene encodes CDR1 SGHRS and CDR2 YFSETQ. The CDR3 nucleotides are TGCGCCAGCAGTTCGGGACAGTCGATTTTCAATGAGCAGTTCTTC. Its translation is CASSSGQSIFNEQFF.

This clone has only a few counts. The rearrangement uses TRBV9 and TRBJ2-3, with 11 bases matching TRBD2. The V gene end was trimmed by 2 bases and the J gene end by 2 bases; junction bases not matched to a gene: 4. CDR3 length equals 16 residues. In germline, CDR1 is SGDLS, CDR2 YYNGEE. This CDR3 is CASSVLSGGVTDTQYF. The DNA for the CDR3 is TGTGCCAGCAGCGTCCTTAGCGGGGGGGTCACAGATACGCAGTATTTT.

As DNA, the CDR3 is TGCGCCAGCAGCCGGAATGCGGGAACCGGAGATACGCAGTATTTT. This codes for CASSRNAGTGDTQYF. This chain links TRBV5-1 with TRBJ2-3; possibly TRBD2 for D (6 bases). CDR1 and CDR2 (germline): SGHRS, YFSETQ. V was pared by 4 bases and J by 5 bases, with 17 bases between. The CDR3 spans 15 residues.

This chain uses TRBV19 with TRBJ1-1; TRBD1 aligns across 7 bases. The CDR3 covers 14 residues. The germline gives CDR1 LNHDA, CDR2 SQIVND (reference sequence). With V trimmed by 7 bases and J by 1 base, 6 bases remained unmatched. In nucleotides, the CDR3 is TGTGCCAGTATCCGGACAGGAAAGAACACTGAAGCTTTCTTT. This codes for CASIRTGKNTEAFF.

The chain carries TRBV6-2 or TRBV6-3 and TRBJ2-7; TRBD1 aligns across 7 bases. The germline CDR1 and CDR2 sequences are MNHEY and SVGEGT. V lost 2 bases to trimming and J lost 4 bases; unmatched junction nucleotides: 5. The CDR3 runs to 14 residues. This CDR3 reads CASSYPATGYEQYF. The DNA of the CDR3 is TGTGCCAGCAGTTACCCAGCGACAGGGTACGAGCAGTACTTC.

J is TRBJ1-6 and V is TRBV2, with a possible D match to TRBD1 (6 bases). V was clipped by 6 bases and J by 8 bases, with 11 bases between them. The CDR3 sequence is 13 residues long. Germline V gene sequence: CDR1 SNHLY, CDR2 FYNNEI. The CDR3 bases are TGTGCCAGCAGACAGGGTGAGGATTCACCCCTCCACTTT. Its translation: CASRQGEDSPLHF. Full variable domain (remainder filled in from reference TRBV2 and TRBJ1-6): EPEVTQTPSHQVTQMGQEVILRCVPISNHLYFYWYRQILGQKVEFLVSFYNNEISEKSEIFDDQFSVERPDGSNFTLKIRSTKLEDSAMYFCASRQGEDSPLHFGNGTRLTVT.

The rearrangement joins TRBV2 to TRBJ1-5, with D tentatively TRBD1 (5 bases). The CDR3 sequence is 13 residues long. Trimming took off 4 bases at V and 6 bases at J, with 10 bases between the two ends. Germline values: CDR1 SNHLY, CDR2 FYNNEI. CDR3 DNA: TGTGCCAGCAGTGGTGAACAGGCTCAGCCCCAGCATTTT. Translation gives CASSGEQAQPQHF.

V usage is TRBV27 and J usage is TRBJ2-3; possible D gene TRBD2, 6 bases. This CDR3 spans 13 amino acids. Trimming took off 7 bases at V and 2 bases at J, with 10 bases between the two ends. Germline V gene lookup returns CDR1 MNHEY and CDR2 SMNVEV (reference sequence). In DNA, the CDR3 is TGTGCCAGCACCGCTAGCGCCACAGATACGCAGTATTTT. Protein sequence: CASTASATDTQYF.

This rearrangement joins TRBV20-1 to TRBJ2-7, with D tentatively TRBD2 (6 bases). The CDR3 is 11 residues long. In germline, CDR1 is DFQATT, CDR2 SNEGSKA (reference sequence). CDR3 nucleotides: TGCTCAATTGGAGGGCCCTACGAGCAGTACTTC. It translates to CSIGGPYEQYF.

The genes are TRBV28 and TRBJ1-5; D is perhaps TRBD1 (6 bases). Trimming removed 3 bases at V and 2 bases at J, with 14 bases between. Germline V CDR1 and CDR2: MDHEN, SYDVKM. The CDR3 sequence is 16 residues long. The DNA of the CDR3 is TGTGCCAGCAGTTTTTTTGGGGGCAGGGGCAATCAGCCCCAGCATTTT. Encoded protein: CASSFFGGRGNQPQHF.